This TCR beta chain was identified in a study of cytomegalovirus exposure and HLA in healthy donors (dated by TCRdb to the late 2010s). With regard to the full study: In an earlier analysis of roughly 500 of the donors, roughly 300 Gb of sequence data and approximately 120 million unique TCR beta sequences from 150 million to 200 million T cells were reported. An early release that covered several hundred HLA-typed donors contained about 300 gigabases of sequencing data and approximately 85 million unique TCR sequences. Of the approximately 400 genotyped donors, 65% to 90% fell in the genetic ancestry cluster associated with self-reported Caucasian donors. The study aimed to test whether cataloging public T cell receptors could reveal signatures of past pathogen exposure. The T cell repertoires of several hundred subjects were profiled by immunosequencing and related to cytomegalovirus serostatus. Along with the approximately 700-subject first cohort, a separate validation cohort of 120 different subjects was used. High-throughput TCR immunosequencing, statistical association of individual TCRs with disease status, and machine learning were combined to predict cytomegalovirus infection status. In a later analysis, previously published TCR beta repertoires from 666 donors were re-analyzed and high-resolution HLA genotyping was added so that TCR occurrence patterns could be studied. Rather than using new phenotypic data, the later analysis identified candidate immune exposures from TCR beta sequences and from how often those sequences occurred across donors. An earlier analysis of 587 of the donors used high-throughput TCR beta sequencing to judge whether each TCR beta V gene segment behaved as functional or pseudogenic. Donor age, sex, ethnicity and CMV serostatus were collected together with the repertoire data. Genome-wide SNP genotypes for about 65% of the roughly 700 donors were used in a later genetic analysis, which treated that subset as a discovery cohort. Every discovery cohort repertoire had been produced on one sequencing platform. HLA typing covered class I and class II loci at four-digit resolution. Typing coverage differed by locus: A, B, C, DRB1 and DQB1 were typed in about 629-640 donors, DQA1 in about 550, DPA1 in over 600, and DPB1 in approximately 450. Five DR-DQ haplotypes were treated as single units for association and clustering because of strong linkage in the cohort. On average, over 200,000 unique TCR beta nucleotide sequences were sequenced per donor among 398 genotyped donors of the cohort, with roughly 18% of those sequences being non-productive. On the study overall, not on this receptor specifically: About 17 rarely observed V segments, including chromosome 9 orphons, were excluded from the earlier analysis of just under 600 of the donors because counts were too low. In a later analysis, most CMV-associated TCR beta chains were found to appear HLA-restricted, with HLA associations seemingly driven largely by CMV exposure. In a later analysis, 16,951 TCR beta sequences were associated with specific HLA alleles at a false discovery rate of 0.05. It was suggested by the authors that the approach could potentially be generalized to other disease states and immunological phenotypes. In a later analysis, the rate of TCR association differed among HLA loci, with DRB1 alleles having the most associated TCRs and HLA-C alleles having the fewest. A few of the identified cytomegalovirus-associated TCR beta chains were confirmed in vitro to be specific for cytomegalovirus antigens. In an earlier analysis of some 500 of the donors, most TCR beta V segments were observed in productive rearrangements about 87% or about 30% of the time, broadly matching IMGT annotations. While some public TCRs were present in many individuals, most TCR sequences turned up only very rarely across donors. Presence/absence analyses assumed roughly uniform sequencing depth across donors, an assumption that may not hold. Assigning TCR associations to individual alleles was difficult when HLA alleles, especially DR and DQ, strongly co-occurred. In a later genetic analysis, a missense DCLRE1C variant was associated with V-gene and J-gene trimming of TCR beta chains, and the association was replicated in an independent cohort. The only immune exposure information available for the cohort was CMV serostatus. The cohort was sequenced for TCR beta chains only, and without alpha or paired-chain data the features that could be detected were limited. Compared with the approximately 670-donor mean, donors in an Asian-associated ancestry cluster had fewer N-insertions in productive TCRs, according to a later genetic analysis. Some IMGT-functional V segments, including TRBV6-2 and TRBV6-3, could not be distinguished by the 87-base-pair reads and were therefore excluded. According to a later analysis, parvovirus B19, influenza, CMV and Epstein-Barr virus appeared linked to several top co-occurrence clusters. Because HLA typing was missing for some donors at each locus, association tests included only the typed subset. In a later analysis, HLA-associated TCR beta chains showed more clonal expansion and lower generation probabilities than non-associated chains that were equally common. In both the original and validation cohorts, the classifier was reported to diagnose cytomegalovirus status with high specificity and sensitivity. In the study, around 160 TCR beta chains were listed as associated with cytomegalovirus. A group of highly shared sequence variants was considered likely to be a technical artifact of the sequencing pipeline. Linkage disequilibrium might explain the correlated functional status among segregating V segments, but an unknown experimental factor could not be excluded. A further reported finding was that TCR beta sequences accurately predicted the HLA-A and HLA-B alleles for most subjects in the first cohort.

The cohort consisted of 600 to 700 healthy bone marrow donors. Cohort members were all nominally healthy when sampled, although unrecorded immune exposures were likely present. The donor was CMV seronegative and was included in the group of under 450 seronegative cohort members. A peripheral blood sample was collected from each donor, and TCR beta sequencing was performed on peripheral blood mononuclear cells. Genomic DNA extraction from the blood cell samples was performed with the Qiagen DNeasy Blood Extraction Kit. The CDR3 spans 15 residues, from the cysteine through the phenylalanine. Here the CDR3 DNA is all that survives: 45 bases in frame from base 1. The germline V end is reduced by 2 bases and the J end by 7 bases; junction bases left unmatched: 5. CDR1 and CDR2 were assigned from the germline V gene (reference sequence) as MNHNY and SVGAGI. Libraries came from the immunoSEQ multiplex PCR assay. For the multiplex PCR, a mixture combining 60 forward primers for TCR Vbeta segments and 13 reverse primers for TCR Jbeta segments was used. The CDR3 region of rearranged TCR beta genes was amplified from genomic DNA by a multiplex PCR assay. On the Illumina HiSeq System, the amplified TCR beta libraries were sequenced as 87-base-pair reads. The paper's data handling went like this. In a later analysis, tens of millions of unique TCR beta chains were counted across the 690 or so repertoires, and roughly 11 million of these chains were shared by at least two donors. A nearest-neighbor algorithm error-corrected the raw reads and collapsed the reads into unique sequences, merging closely related sequences to remove PCR and sequencing errors. To assign V, D and J gene segments, CDR3 sequences were aligned to IMGT reference sequences. Each retained sequence needed at least a six-nucleotide match to both a V gene segment and a J gene segment. A rearrangement counted as productive if the CDR3 had no stop codons and remained in frame with V and J, and every other rearrangement counted as non-productive. Following IMGT convention, CDR3 was defined as the stretch from the second conserved V-encoded cysteine up to the conserved J-encoded phenylalanine. Sequences without an unambiguous match to a single V gene segment were excluded from the earlier analysis of almost 600 of the donors. An earlier analysis of several hundred of the donors called V segments functional above 56.7% productive rearrangements and segregating when the between-donor standard deviation exceeded 5%. A statistical classification framework was built for diagnosing cytomegalovirus status from the catalog of TCR beta chain sequences. In a later analysis, TCR nucleotide sequences were compared against IMGT/GENE-DB human TR gene sequences so that V and J genes could be assigned. Using the TCRdist pipeline, a later analysis assigned CDR3 sequences along with most-parsimonious VDJ recombination scenarios. In a later analysis, each TCR beta chain was defined by its CDR3 amino acid sequence together with its V-gene family, and reads without a unique V-gene family were excluded. As a way to deal with suspected cross-contamination and a sequencing artifact, a later analysis dropped roughly 620 nucleotide sequences that were highly shared and had low generation probability. In a later analysis, a clonal expansion index for each public chain was calculated from normalized within-repertoire ranks of inferred template counts. In a later analysis, generation probabilities were computed with a VDJ recombination model fitted to out-of-frame rearrangements, and the resulting probabilities were checked against IGoR. In a later analysis, TCR-TCR, TCR-HLA and TCR-CMV co-occurrence was scored with hypergeometric tests, and a repertoire-size bias correction was applied to TCR pairs. A later analysis estimated false discovery rates by permuting HLA or CMV assignments 20 times. In a later analysis, co-occurring TCRs were grouped with DBSCAN, and TCRdist sequence similarity was added when clustering was performed within HLA-allele-positive subsets. For co-occurrence clustering, repertoires with fewer than 30,000 or more than 120,000 public chains were excluded, along with four to six repertoires with anomalous nucleotide sharing. Not all clones reach the TCRdb copy of this immuneACCESS table, which keeps in-frame sequences only. Checked studies attribute under half of the gap to unresolved V genes and leave the rest unexplained. The DNA gave D and trimming, while V, J and clone size come from that table. The table for this sample lists around 110,000 clones; over 70% of them were counted only once. The ten largest clones capture 0.65% to 0.85% of the sample.

Notes on this clone: This clone's antigen is unknown. Base qualities are missing; no much larger clone stands one base away.

The sequencing input was PBMCs. The sequence links TRBV6-6 to TRBJ2-1, and TRBD2 aligns with 10 junction nucleotides. This receptor was identified in a boy between 10 and 17 years old in good health and CMV-seronegative. Read as DNA, the sequence is TGTGCCAGCAGTTACCGACTAGCGGGCTTGAATGAGCAGTTCTTC. It codes for CASSYRLAGLNEQFF.